This TCR beta chain was sequenced during a study of radiation and T cells in renal cell carcinoma. The method was immunoSEQ multiplex PCR; TCRdb's version includes in-frame clones alone and lacks a portion of them. The sample yields 150,000 to 200,000 clones, 88% seen once. Germline CDR1 and CDR2: SGHTA and FQGTGA. This CDR3 has 15 residues. V dropped 1 base and J dropped 3 bases, with 10 bases sitting between them. A remark on this clone: What it recognizes is unknown.

The time point denotes: blood 4 weeks post-SBRT, at nephrectomy. Specified treatment: 15 Gy SBRT to primary tumor, nephrectomy 4 weeks later. Nephrectomy followed 15 Gy stereotactic body radiation by 4 weeks. Serial blood draws occurred at baseline and 2 and 4 weeks post-SBRT. The tumor was a clear cell renal cell carcinoma. Study-wide results and caveats: In blood, top tumor clones expanded by 2 weeks, shrinking by 4.

Here the sequenced sample was blood, taken from a patient whose treatment included radiotherapy and nephrectomy. The clonotype was recovered from a woman in her fifties or sixties with renal cell carcinoma. The rearrangement links TRBV7-3 to TRBJ2-4; TRBD2 might be the D (6 bases). The CDR3: CASSLIRGGKNIQYF. The DNA for the CDR3 is TGTGCCAGCAGCTTAATCCGGGGAGGCAAAAACATTCAGTACTTC.